The clone carrying this T cell receptor beta chain was counted between two and nine times. This sample is drawn from a study of preoperative IRX-2 immunotherapy in early breast cancer. The method was immunoSEQ multiplex PCR; TCRdb's version includes in-frame clones alone and lacks a portion of them. The table has about 42,000 clones, 60% to 85% seen once. The length of the CDR3 is 15 residues. Germline values: CDR1 MNHGY, CDR2 SAAAGT. Between the trimmed V and J ends, which lost 2 bases and 7 bases, there was a span of 14 bases. Treatment described: preoperative locoregional IRX-2 cytokine immunotherapy. Preoperative locoregional IRX-2 cytokine immunotherapy was tested in the phase Ib source study.

The starting material was tumor tissue, obtained after IRX-2 immunotherapy. The chain has TRBV6-8 and TRBJ1-4; maybe TRBD1 (6 bases). This TCR came from a human donor with breast cancer. CDR3 DNA sequence: TGTGCCAGCAGTTACGAGGGGGGGAGAGGTGAAAAACTGTTTTTT. Its translation is CASSYEGGRGEKLFF.